The clone carrying this T cell receptor beta chain was counted many times. Antigen specificity is unknown. This CDR3 has 15 amino acids. Germline loops: CDR1 MGHDK, CDR2 SYGVNS. Unmatched junction bases numbered 11, after V lost 5 bases and J lost 8 bases. This record belongs to a study of identical twins. Study results and caveats: Those out-of-frame alpha sequences shared by twins showed an excess of low generation probability.

Template switching, a step in the protocol, added a universal primer site, and cDNA carried unique molecular identifiers. TCRdb reanalysed the 5' RACE reads using MiXCR and keeps one entry per CDR3 protein. The data contain hundreds of thousands of distinct CDR3 sequences, under 8.5% of them singletons. The same sample was also used in a study of yellow fever vaccine responses in identical twins.

The gene calls are TRBV25-1 and TRBJ2-1; 8 nucleotides match TRBD1. The receptor's source is a woman under 30 in good health. Sequenced sample: PBMCs. The CDR3 DNA sequence: TGTGCCAGCAGTATGGACAATACAGGGGGAGATGAGCAGTTCTTC. Translating gives CASSMDNTGGDEQFF.